Listed below are T cell receptor beta chains from one sample, sequenced in a study of Ad26.COV2.S vaccination and SARS-CoV-2 variants. Profiling relied on immunoSEQ multiplex PCR, and the TCRdb table lists in-frame clones only, not all of them. Of 360,000 or so clones listed, more than 75% were seen once; the top ten hold approximately 3.6%. The sequenced sample was peripheral blood, obtained in a trial of Ad26.COV2.S vaccine versus placebo. The origin of the receptors is a person between 18 and 65 years old who received the Ad26.COV2.S COVID-19 vaccine or a placebo. CDR3s include the opening cysteine and the closing phenylalanine or tryptophan. Fields, in order: D gene, V gene, clone size, J gene, CDR3 protein, CDR3 DNA. The D gene is left open where the match is weak. The size of a clone is reported for some rows only, either as once, few or many, or as a class for expanded clones.

-,TRBV2,-,TRBJ2-3,CASSELSLSTDTQYF,TGTGCCAGCAGTGAATTGAGCCTCAGCACAGATACGCAGTATTTT
TRBD2,TRBV19,-,TRBJ2-2,CASRSGAGVDTGELFF,TGTGCCAGTAGGAGCGGAGCGGGGGTGGACACCGGGGAGCTGTTTTTT
TRBD2,TRBV5-1,-,TRBJ2-7,CASSLMPLGASGDYEQYF,TGCGCCAGCAGCTTGATGCCACTGGGGGCTAGCGGGGACTACGAGCAGTACTTC
TRBD1,TRBV6-6,once,TRBJ1-6,CASSYSTGDNSPLHF,TGTGCCAGCAGTTACTCGACAGGGGATAATTCACCCCTCCACTTT
TRBD2,TRBV2,-,TRBJ2-1,CASSELAGVNEQFF,TGTGCCAGCAGTGAGCTAGCGGGGGTTAATGAGCAGTTCTTC
TRBD1,TRBV9,-,TRBJ2-7,CASSEGTGRDEQYF,TGTGCCAGCAGCGAGGGGACAGGGCGCGACGAGCAGTACTTC
-,TRBV19,-,TRBJ1-1,CASTIWGGPNTEAFF,TGTGCCAGTACCATATGGGGTGGTCCGAACACTGAAGCTTTCTTT
-,TRBV27,once,TRBJ1-5,CASSFNRGSKSQHF,TGTGCCAGCAGTTTTAATCGTGGGTCTAAGTCCCAGCATTTT
TRBD1,TRBV6-5,-,TRBJ2-7,CASSPDRAYEQYF,TGTGCCAGCAGCCCAGACAGGGCCTACGAGCAGTACTTC
-,TRBV4-1,few,TRBJ1-1,CASSQAGLRNTEAFF,TGCGCCAGCAGCCAGGCGGGACTGCGGAACACTGAAGCTTTCTTT
-,TRBV30,-,TRBJ1-3,CALTGRHPGNTIYF,TGTGCTTTGACTGGACGGCATCCTGGAAACACCATATATTTT
TRBD1,TRBV19,-,TRBJ1-5,CASSPGQNVYSNQPQHF,TGTGCCAGCTCACCGGGACAGAACGTGTATAGCAATCAGCCCCAGCATTTT
-,TRBV30,-,TRBJ2-2,CGQSGQFPNTGELFF,TGTGGCCAATCAGGACAATTCCCGAACACCGGGGAGCTGTTTTTT
-,TRBV3-1/TRBV3-2,-,TRBJ1-2,CASSQDRNGYTF,TGTGCCAGCAGCCAAGATAGGAATGGCTACACCTTC
-,TRBV19,-,TRBJ1-2,CASSRQGNYGYTF,TGTGCCAGTAGTAGGCAGGGGAACTATGGCTACACCTTC
-,TRBV5-6,-,TRBJ1-2,CASSLSGIYGYTF,TGTGCCAGCAGCTTGTCGGGGATCTATGGCTACACCTTC
TRBD2,TRBV30,-,TRBJ2-7,CAWTALQGGRYEQYF,TGTGCCTGGACCGCCCTGCAGGGAGGGAGGTACGAGCAGTACTTC
TRBD1,TRBV6-1,once,TRBJ1-4,CASSRQGGNEKLFF,TGTGCCAGCAGCCGACAGGGGGGGAATGAAAAACTGTTTTTT
-,TRBV11-3,-,TRBJ2-1,CASSLENQASRPEQFF,TGTGCCAGCAGCTTAGAAAACCAGGCCTCTAGACCTGAGCAGTTCTTC
-,TRBV6-7,-,TRBJ1-5,CASSCGQPQHF,TGTGCCAGCAGTTGTGGTCAGCCCCAGCATTTT
TRBD2,TRBV7-8,-,TRBJ2-7,CASSRSGGAYEQYF,TGTGCCAGCAGCCGTAGCGGGGGGGCCTACGAGCAGTACTTC
TRBD1,TRBV24-1,once,TRBJ2-5,CATSDPRDSTQETQYF,TGTGCCACCAGTGATCCCCGGGACAGTACCCAAGAGACCCAGTACTTC
-,TRBV18,-,TRBJ1-2,CASSLQGWNNGYTF,TGTGCCAGCTCACTACAGGGTTGGAATAATGGCTACACCTTC
-,TRBV27,-,TRBJ1-2,CASSKTGTDYGYTF,TGTGCCAGCAGCAAAACCGGGACGGACTATGGCTACACCTTC
-,TRBV7-3,few,TRBJ1-6,CASSVDSSYNSPLHF,TGTGCCAGCAGCGTCGACAGCTCCTATAATTCACCCCTCCACTTT
-,TRBV25-1,-,TRBJ2-7,CASSEFHRGEQYF,TGTGCCAGCAGTGAATTCCACAGAGGCGAGCAGTACTTC
-,TRBV19,-,TRBJ2-5,CASSIDPGRQETQYF,TGTGCCAGTAGTATAGATCCGGGGAGGCAAGAGACCCAGTACTTC
-,TRBV7-9,-,TRBJ2-7,CASSLRPPGEQYF,TGTGCCAGCAGCCTCCGGCCCCCAGGGGAGCAGTACTTC
-,TRBV30,-,TRBJ1-5,CAWTPVGPKGQPQHF,TGTGCCTGGACGCCCGTCGGGCCCAAGGGCCAGCCCCAGCATTTT
-,TRBV11-2,-,TRBJ1-2,CASSLVGLPKFGYTF,TGTGCCAGCAGCTTAGTAGGATTACCAAAGTTTGGCTACACCTTC
TRBD1,TRBV20-1,-,TRBJ1-4,CSASQGVGTNEKLFF,TGCAGTGCTAGTCAGGGGGTGGGGACTAATGAAAAACTGTTTTTT
TRBD2,TRBV6-2/TRBV6-3,-,TRBJ2-3,CASSPVEAGTQYF,TGTGCCAGCAGTCCCGTTGAAGCGGGGACGCAGTATTTT
TRBD2,TRBV7-2,once,TRBJ2-3,CASSLTSGGNTDTQYF,TGTGCCAGCAGCTTGACTAGCGGGGGGAACACAGATACGCAGTATTTT
TRBD1,TRBV19,-,TRBJ2-7,CARTGSWQYF,TGTGCCAGGACAGGGTCCTGGCAGTACTTC
-,TRBV5-6,-,TRBJ2-7,CASSLARRAYEQYF,TGTGCCAGCAGCTTGGCCCGCAGAGCCTACGAGCAGTACTTC
-,TRBV2,once,TRBJ2-7,CASTQVRQEPYEQYF,TGTGCCAGCACCCAGGTGAGGCAGGAGCCCTACGAGCAGTACTTC
-,TRBV4-1,-,TRBJ2-3,CASSQETDTQYF,TGCGCCAGCAGCCAAGAGACGGATACGCAGTATTTT
-,TRBV5-4,-,TRBJ1-6,CASSPGPNSPLHF,TGTGCCAGCAGTCCGGGACCAAATTCACCCCTCCACTTT
TRBD2,TRBV2,-,TRBJ2-3,CASKSRLAGGSTDTQYF,TGTGCCAGCAAATCGAGACTAGCGGGGGGGAGCACAGATACGCAGTATTTT
TRBD1,TRBV4-1,-,TRBJ2-7,CASSQDRRDRDYEQYF,TGCGCCAGCAGCCAAGATCGACGGGACAGGGACTACGAGCAGTACTTC
-,TRBV11-2,-,TRBJ1-5,CASSRGNQPQHF,TGTGCCAGCAGCCGAGGCAATCAGCCCCAGCATTTT
-,TRBV4-2,-,TRBJ2-1,CASSQDRGSQFF,TGTGCCAGCAGCCAAGATCGTGGTTCCCAGTTCTTC